The 14 T cell receptor beta chains reported below all come from one sample, sequenced in a study of blood T cells in healthy people across ages. A second roughly 6 to 12 cycle PCR used barcoded and J-beta primers. TCRdb independently ran MiXCR on the 5' RACE reads; one entry per CDR3 protein. Among 850,000 to 1,100,000 distinct CDR3 sequences, around two fifths were seen once, and the ten largest hold around 12%. The specimen was blood. These receptors were obtained from a man between 18 and 29 years old in good health.

This clonotype was seen only a few times. The genes are TRBV6-1 and TRBJ2-1; D is possibly TRBD2 (5 bases). The CDR3 runs 18 residues. Per the germline V gene, CDR1 is MNHNS and CDR2 is SASEGT. Between the trimmed V and J ends, which lost 6 bases and 6 bases, there was a span of 27 bases. CDR3 in DNA: TGTGCCAGCAGCCTCGGACGGACCCTTCCCGACTACGCCAATGAGCAGTTCTTC. Its translation is CASSLGRTLPDYANEQFF.

This clonotype has more than one count but fewer than ten. The gene calls are TRBV4-3 and TRBJ1-2; D is undetermined. Looked up from germline, CDR1 is LGHNA and CDR2 is YSLEER. The CDR3 has 15 amino acids. Trimming removed 0 bases from V and 5 bases from J, with 13 bases in between. The chain's CDR3 is CASSQDLAAGYGYTF. The CDR3 DNA reads as TGCGCCAGCAGCCAAGATCTGGCGGCGGGATATGGCTACACCTTC.

In this sample, this clonotype turned up a few times. The CDR3 protein is CASSYSAQAPYNEQFF. CDR3 nucleotides: TGTGCCAGCAGTTACTCGGCGCAGGCTCCCTACAATGAGCAGTTCTTC. This chain uses TRBV6-6 with TRBJ2-1; no definite D call. In germline, CDR1 is MNHNY, CDR2 SVGAGI (reference sequence). The CDR3 is 16 amino acids. V shed 0 bases and J shed 2 bases, with 11 bases lying between them.

This clonotype occurred a few times. The chain is built from TRBV6-2 or TRBV6-3 and TRBJ1-4; no definite D call. Germline V gene sequence: CDR1 MNHEY, CDR2 SVGEGT. The CDR3 sequence is 15 residues long. The ends were cut back, 8 bases at V and 5 bases at J, with 18 bases in the middle. CDR3 in amino acids: CASAPWAKPNEKLFF. The DNA for the CDR3 is TGTGCCAGCGCTCCCTGGGCTAAACCGAATGAAAAACTGTTTTTT.

This clonotype was counted between two and nine times. A junction boundary mismatches the germline segment, possibly from a read error. The chain joins TRBV5-1 to TRBJ1-5; D is undetermined. The germline V gene encodes CDR1 SGHRS and CDR2 YFSETQ. There are 13 residues in the CDR3. CDR3 in DNA: TGCGCCAGCAGCTTGTTGGGAAATCGGCCCCAGCATTTT. The encoded protein is CASSLLGNRPQHF.

This clonotype has only a few counts. The chain carries TRBV20-1 and TRBJ2-7, with D unresolved. The V gene's germline CDR1 is DFQATT and CDR2 SNEGSKA (reference sequence). With 3 bases removed from V and 5 bases from J, the gap between germline ends came to 14 bases. CDR3 size: 13 residues. CDR3 sequence (DNA): TGCAGTGCTAGCCCCAGAGTTGGGCACGAGCAGTACTTC. Its translation: CSASPRVGHEQYF.

This clonotype was counted between two and nine times. The CDR3 DNA is TGTGCCAGCAGCCAAGGGGGAATCAATCAGCCCCAGCATTTT. Translated, it gives CASSQGGINQPQHF. The gene calls are TRBV9 and TRBJ1-5, with D perhaps matching TRBD1 (6 bases). There are 14 residues in the CDR3. Germline values: CDR1 SGDLS, CDR2 YYNGEE. The germline V and J ends were trimmed by 4 bases and 3 bases, with 11 bases remaining between them.

The genes are TRBV7-9 and TRBJ2-3; D is undetermined. Between the trimmed V and J ends, which lost 8 bases and 4 bases, there was a span of 10 bases. CDR3 length equals 12 residues. The germline V gene encodes CDR1 SEHNR and CDR2 FQNEAQ (reference sequence). The DNA of the CDR3 is TGTGCCAGCGAGCTTTACGCAGATACGCAGTATTTT. This gives the protein CASELYADTQYF.

This clonotype came up a few times. Written as DNA, the CDR3 is TGTGCCAGCAGCTGGACATTTCTCTTCTACAATGAGCAGTACTTC. Its protein product is CASSWTFLFYNEQYF. The chain recombines TRBV7-2 with TRBJ2-7, with D possibly TRBD1 on 5 matching bases. CDR1 SGHTA and CDR2 FQGNSA come from the germline V gene. V was pared by 4 bases and J by 7 bases, with 20 bases between. The CDR3 loop spans 15 amino acids.

The J gene is TRBJ2-3, the V gene TRBV3-1; 11 nucleotides agree with TRBD2. Trimming at V came to 2 bases and at J to 5 bases, leaving 6 bases not matched to a gene. There are 16 residues in the CDR3. Germline V gene sequence: CDR1 LGHDT, CDR2 YNNKEL (reference sequence). In DNA, the CDR3 is TGTGCCAGCAGCCAAAAGACTAGCGGGACAGGAGATACGCAGTATTTT. Translation gives CASSQKTSGTGDTQYF.

This clonotype has a handful of counts. The J gene is TRBJ2-3, the V gene TRBV5-1; no definite D call. The CDR3 loop spans 16 amino acids. CDR1 is SGHRS, CDR2 YFSETQ, per germline. V dropped 0 bases and J dropped 0 bases, with 11 bases sitting between them. DNA for the CDR3: TGCGCCAGCAGCTTGGTGCCAGACCCTAGCACAGATACGCAGTATTTT. Amino acid sequence: CASSLVPDPSTDTQYF.

Of note for this clonotype: An end of the junction does not agree with germline; a read error may underlie this. The rearrangement uses TRBV5-6 and TRBJ2-2; D is unclear. The CDR3 has 14 residues. The germline gives CDR1 SGHDT, CDR2 YYEEEE. The CDR3 region is CASSLLGNAGELFF. CDR3 DNA: TGTGCCAGCAGCTTGCTGGGGAACGCCGGGGAGCTGTTTTTT.

V and J are TRBV11-2 and TRBJ2-2; D remains unclear. V was clipped by 5 bases and J by 4 bases, with 5 bases between them. The CDR3 loop spans 12 amino acids. CDR1 is SGHAT, CDR2 FQNNGV, per germline. The CDR3 DNA reads as TGTGCCAGCAGCAAACCCACCGGGGAGCTGTTTTTT. Translation gives CASSKPTGELFF.

In this sample, this clonotype turned up a few times. The chain combines TRBV6-5 with TRBJ2-5; maybe TRBD2 (5 bases). Per the germline V gene, CDR1 is MNHEY and CDR2 is SVGAGI. V lost 3 bases to trimming and J lost 1 base, with 15 bases between them. This CDR3 contains 16 residues. In DNA form, the CDR3 reads TGTGCCAGCAGTTATTCGGACGGAGGTTTCCAAGAGACCCAGTACTTC. Its translation is CASSYSDGGFQETQYF.